Presented here are 21 T cell receptor beta chains from one specimen sequenced in a study of OX40 agonist ivuxolimab in advanced cancers. The table came from immunoSEQ multiplex PCR; TCRdb's copy has only in-frame clones and leaves some out. Of approximately 52,000 clones in the sample, about 83% are singletons; the top ten hold approximately 1%. Sequencing used CD4+ or CD8+ T cells sorted from blood, obtained in a trial of the OX40 agonist ivuxolimab. All receptors derive from an adult with an advanced solid tumor such as melanoma, head and neck, liver or kidney cancer.

The gene calls are TRBV11-2 and TRBJ2-5; 7 bases fit TRBD1. The CDR3 spans 14 residues. Trimming at V came to 5 bases and at J to 5 bases, leaving 8 bases not matched to a gene. From germline, CDR1 is SGHAT and CDR2 FQNNGV. CDR3 sequence (DNA): TGTGCCAGCAGCGCATTGACAGGGCGGGAGACCCAGTACTTC. Residues: CASSALTGRETQYF.

The chain uses TRBV7-8 and TRBJ1-5, with D tentatively TRBD1 (5 bases). Trimming left V 4 bases short and J 9 bases short, with 13 bases between. The CDR3 loop spans 13 amino acids. Germline CDR1 SGHVS, CDR2 FQNEAQ. In DNA, the CDR3 is TGTGCCAGCAGCTCGGGGGGGAGACTGCCCCAGCATTTT. Its protein is CASSSGGRLPQHF. The variable domain in full, completed from reference TRBV7-8 and TRBJ1-5, reads GAGVSQSPRYKVAKRGQDVALRCDPISGHVSLFWYQQALGQGPEFLTYFQNEAQLDKSGLPSDRFFAERPEGSVSTLKIQRTQQEDSAVYLCASSSGGRLPQHFGDGTRLSIL.

This clone has a handful of counts. The DNA for the CDR3 is TGTGCCAGCAGCTTGTGGCAGGGTAATGGCTACACCTTC. As protein: CASSLWQGNGYTF. This chain uses TRBV5-4 with TRBJ1-2, with TRBD1 as a possible D gene (5 bases). CDR3 length: 13 residues. The germline CDR1 and CDR2 sequences are SGHNT and YYREEE (reference sequence). With 1 base removed from V and 6 bases from J, the gap between germline ends came to 10 bases. The variable domain in full, with the rest retrieved from reference TRBV5-4 and TRBJ1-2, is ETGVTQSPTHLIKTRGQQVTLRCSSQSGHNTVSWYQQALGQGPQFIFQYYREEENGRGNFPPRFSGLQFPNYSSELNVNALELDDSALYLCASSLWQGNGYTFGSGTRLTVV.

Points on this clone: One end of the junction is discordant with germline, which a read error may explain. V gene TRBV7-7 combines with J gene TRBJ2-5, with D perhaps being TRBD1 or TRBD2 (5 bases each). The CDR3 contains 14 residues. CDR1 SSHAT and CDR2 FNYEAQ come from the germline V gene (reference sequence). CDR3 loop: CASSPWGSGETQYF. In DNA, the CDR3 is TGTGCTAGCAGCCCCTGGGGGTCAGGGGAGACCCAGTACTTC. Full variable domain (missing parts from reference TRBV7-7 and TRBJ2-5): GAGVSQSPRYKVTKRGQDVTLRCDPISSHATLYWYQQALGQGPEFLTYFNYEAQPDKSGLPSDRFSAERPEGSISTLTIQRTEQRDSAMYRCASSPWGSGETQYFGPGTRLLVL.

The gene calls are TRBV6-6 and TRBJ1-1; TRBD1 is a possible D gene (5 bases). The germline CDR1 and CDR2 sequences are MNHNY and SVGAGI (reference sequence). V was pared by 2 bases and J by 1 base, with 5 bases between. The CDR3 contains 13 residues. The CDR3 region is CASSYTGNTEAFF. CDR3 nucleotide sequence: TGTGCCAGCAGTTACACAGGGAACACTGAAGCTTTCTTT.

The chain employs TRBV19 and TRBJ2-5, with D unclear. V was trimmed by 4 bases and J by 1 base, leaving 1 base between them. CDR3 length: 11 residues. Germline CDR1 is LNHDA and CDR2 is SQIVND (reference sequence). CDR3 coding DNA: TGTGCCAGTAGTACCCAAGAGACCCAGTACTTC. Translation: CASSTQETQYF.

V is TRBV18 and J is TRBJ2-1; perhaps D is TRBD1 or TRBD2 (5 bases each). The germline V gene encodes CDR1 KGHSH and CDR2 LQKENI. The length of the CDR3 is 13 residues. V was pared by 2 bases and J by 6 bases, with 8 bases between. DNA for the CDR3: TGTGCCAGCTCACCATCAGGGAGCAATGAGCAGTTCTTC. Its translation is CASSPSGSNEQFF.

This chain joins TRBV6-1 and TRBJ1-2; no clear D. With 8 bases removed from V and 3 bases from J, the gap between germline ends came to 13 bases. The V gene's germline CDR1 is MNHNS and CDR2 SASEGT. The CDR3 runs 13 residues. The CDR3 bases are TGTGCCAGCGTAGGCCCCCAATACTATGGCTACACCTTC. Translating it yields CASVGPQYYGYTF.

The chain uses TRBV11-2 and TRBJ2-7, with D perhaps TRBD2 (6 bases). The CDR3 consists of 11 residues. Trimming pared 4 bases from V and 7 bases from J, leaving 8 bases between. Germline CDR1 SGHAT, CDR2 FQNNGV. CDR3 in DNA: TGTGCCAGCAGCTCCGGGACTGAGCAGTACTTC. It yields the protein CASSSGTEQYF.

This rearrangement joins TRBV6-5 to TRBJ1-5, with D hard to call. The V gene's germline CDR1 is MNHEY and CDR2 SVGAGI. CDR3 length: 13 residues. Trimming took off 6 bases at V and 3 bases at J, with 9 bases between the two ends. In DNA form, the CDR3 reads TGTGCCAGCAGAGACCCGAACAATCAGCCCCAGCATTTT. Amino acids: CASRDPNNQPQHF.

This chain links TRBV9 with TRBJ2-6, with D uncertain. Trimming pared 7 bases from V and 1 base from J, leaving 3 bases between. The germline CDR1 and CDR2 sequences are SGDLS and YYNGEE. The CDR3 has 12 residues. The CDR3 region has the DNA TGTGCCAGCGATTCTGGGGCCAACGTCCTGACTTTC. It yields the protein CASDSGANVLTF.

This clone was observed a few times. Here the CDR3 DNA reads TGTGCCAGTAGTCCCCAGGGGAAAGAAAAACTGTTTTTT. Translated: CASSPQGKEKLFF. The V call is TRBV19, the J call TRBJ1-4; possible D gene TRBD1, 6 bases. The V and J ends lost 5 bases and 8 bases respectively, with 12 bases between them. The CDR3 covers 13 residues. Germline assignment: CDR1 LNHDA and CDR2 SQIVND (reference sequence).

The CDR3 DNA reads as TGTGCCAGCAGCTCGACTCCGATCGGGCCTACCACAGATACGCAGTATTTT. Translation: CASSSTPIGPTTDTQYF. The V and J genes are TRBV7-9 and TRBJ2-3; no reliable D call. V lost 4 bases to trimming and J lost 2 bases, with 19 bases between them. The CDR3 covers 17 residues. Germline V lookup: CDR1 SEHNR, CDR2 FQNEAQ (reference sequence).

This CDR3 reads CASSFGGPQYF. CDR3 DNA: TGTGCCAGCAGCTTCGGGGGGCCCCAGTACTTC. This chain connects TRBV7-2 to TRBJ2-7, with a possible D match to TRBD2 (7 bases). The CDR3 is 11 residues long. CDR1 is SGHTA and CDR2 is FQGNSA in the germline V gene. Deletions cut 3 bases from V and 10 bases from J, with 10 bases between.

The V gene is TRBV14, the J gene TRBJ1-2, with a tentative D call TRBD1 (6 bases). Germline V gives CDR1 SGHDN, CDR2 FVKESK. The CDR3 consists of 13 residues. Trimming stripped 4 bases from V and 2 bases from J, with 8 bases between. CDR3 in DNA: TGTGCCAGCAGCCTAACAGGGAACTATGGCTACACCTTC. Residues: CASSLTGNYGYTF. The full variable domain, completed using reference TRBV14 and TRBJ1-2, is EAGVTQFPSHSVIEKGQTVTLRCDPISGHDNLYWYRRVMGKEIKFLLHFVKESKQDESGMPNNRFLAERTGGTYSTLKVQPAELEDSGVYFCASSLTGNYGYTFGSGTRLTVV.

The chain combines TRBV12-2 with TRBJ2-5; the DNA was not used to check the table's D call, TRBD2. TRBV12-2 is described as a pseudogene. CDR3 size: 16 residues. Written as DNA, the CDR3 is TGTGCAAGTCGCGGGGGGACTACCAGGTACCAAGAGACCCAGTACTTC. Protein: CASRGGTTRYQETQYF.

This clone was detected only a few times. The CDR3 DNA reads TGTGCCAGTAGTATTGGCAGGGGGTATCAGCCCCAGCATTTT. Translating it yields CASSIGRGYQPQHF. The chain joins TRBV19 to TRBJ1-5; TRBD1 aligns across 7 bases. Germline CDR1 is LNHDA and CDR2 is SQIVND (reference sequence). This CDR3 spans 14 amino acids. The J segment lost 5 bases and the V segment lost 3 bases, leaving 4 bases of the junction unmatched.

J is TRBJ2-2 and V is TRBV9; no firm D call. Looked up from germline, CDR1 is SGDLS and CDR2 is YYNGEE. Between the trimmed V and J ends, which lost 0 bases and 1 base, there was a span of 4 bases. This CDR3 has 14 amino acids. The CDR3 nucleotides are TGTGCCAGCAGCGTAGCCGGGAACACCGGGGAGCTGTTTTTT. Encoded protein: CASSVAGNTGELFF.

This clone was detected only a few times. The rearrangement links TRBV11-2 to TRBJ2-1; 8 positions agree with TRBD1. CDR3 length: 16 residues. Per the germline V gene, CDR1 is SGHAT and CDR2 is FQNNGV. The V and J ends lost 5 bases and 9 bases, in that order; junction bases with no gene match: 15. CDR3 coding DNA: TGTGCCAGCAGCCACACACCAGACAGGGGCCCGAGTGAGCAGTTCTTC. Translated: CASSHTPDRGPSEQFF. Full variable domain (outside the CDR3, taken from reference TRBV11-2 and TRBJ2-1): EAGVAQSPRYKIIEKRQSVAFWCNPISGHATLYWYQQILGQGPKLLIQFQNNGVVDDSQLPKDRFSAERLKGVDSTLKIQPAKLEDSAVYLCASSHTPDRGPSEQFFGPGTRLTVL.

This chain links TRBV7-2 with TRBJ2-2, with 7 bases aligning to TRBD2. Germline CDR1 is SGHTA and CDR2 is FQGNSA. Unmatched junction bases numbered 2, after V lost 0 bases and J lost 1 base. CDR3 length: 16 residues. This chain's CDR3 is CASSLAGGKNTGELFF. CDR3 sequence (DNA): TGTGCCAGCAGCTTAGCGGGGGGGAAGAACACCGGGGAGCTGTTTTTT. Combining the CDR3 with reference TRBV7-2 and TRBJ2-2 gives the whole variable domain GAGVSQSPSNKVTEKGKDVELRCDPISGHTALYWYRQSLGQGLEFLIYFQGNSAPDKSGLPSDRFSAERTGGSVSTLTIQRTQQEDSAVYLCASSLAGGKNTGELFFGEGSRLTVL.

This chain uses TRBV6-5 with TRBJ2-5; D perhaps matches TRBD2 (7 bases). The CDR3 extends over 13 amino acids. The V end lost 8 bases, the J end lost 5 bases, and 15 bases lay between the germline ends. Per germline, CDR1 MNHEY and CDR2 SVGAGI. The CDR3 loop is CASGRGRRETQYF. The CDR3 DNA sequence: TGTGCCAGCGGGCGGGGGCGTAGGGAGACCCAGTACTTC.